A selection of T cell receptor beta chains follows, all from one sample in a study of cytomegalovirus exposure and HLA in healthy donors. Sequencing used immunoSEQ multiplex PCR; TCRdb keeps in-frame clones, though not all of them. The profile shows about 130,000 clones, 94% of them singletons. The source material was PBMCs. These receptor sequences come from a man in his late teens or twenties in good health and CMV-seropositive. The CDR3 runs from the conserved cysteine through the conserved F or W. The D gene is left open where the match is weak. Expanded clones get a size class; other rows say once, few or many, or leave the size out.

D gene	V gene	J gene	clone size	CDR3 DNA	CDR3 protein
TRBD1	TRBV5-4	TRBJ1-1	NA	TGTGCCAGCAGCTTGATAGACAGGGACACTGAAGCTTTCTTT	CASSLIDRDTEAFF
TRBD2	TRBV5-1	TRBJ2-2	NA	TGCGCCAGCAGCCGGACTAGCGGGAGGGCCTATGGCGGGGAGCTGTTTTTT	CASSRTSGRAYGGELFF
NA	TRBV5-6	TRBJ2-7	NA	TGTGCCAGCAGCTCCCCTACCAGGGAGCAGTACTTC	CASSSPTREQYF
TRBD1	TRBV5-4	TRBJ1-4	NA	TGTGCCAGCAGTGCAGGGGGCGAGCGAGAAAAACTGTTTTTT	CASSAGGEREKLFF
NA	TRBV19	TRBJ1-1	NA	TGTGCCTCGCAACGTCGGCAGGGCAACACTGAAGCTTTCTTT	CASQRRQGNTEAFF
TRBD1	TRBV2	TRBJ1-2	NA	TGTGCCAGCCACGGGGACAGGGGGCCTTCGAACTATGGCTACACCTTC	CASHGDRGPSNYGYTF
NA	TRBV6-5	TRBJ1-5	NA	TGTGCCAGCAGTTACGGGGCTAGCAATCAGCCCCAGCATTTT	CASSYGASNQPQHF
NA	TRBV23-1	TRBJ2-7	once	TGCGCCAGCAGTCCGCCGGCGGATGTTAGCTCCTACGAGCAGTACTTC	CASSPPADVSSYEQYF
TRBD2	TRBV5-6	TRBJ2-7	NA	TGTGCCAGCAGCCCGAGCGGGGGCTACGAGCAGTACTTC	CASSPSGGYEQYF
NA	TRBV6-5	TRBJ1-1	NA	TGTGCCAGCAGTTTATTTTGGGGGCAAGGGAACACTGAAGCTTTCTTT	CASSLFWGQGNTEAFF
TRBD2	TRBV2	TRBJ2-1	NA	TGTGCCAGCAGCCGAGCGGGAGTGGCCTACAATGAGCAGTTCTTC	CASSRAGVAYNEQFF
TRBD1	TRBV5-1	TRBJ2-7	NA	TGCGCCAGCAGTACCGGGACAGTCCCCTACGAGCAGTACTTC	CASSTGTVPYEQYF
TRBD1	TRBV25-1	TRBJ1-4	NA	TGTGCCAGCAGTGTTGCCGGGGGGACAGGGAATGAAAAACTGTTTTTT	CASSVAGGTGNEKLFF